Below, one TCR beta chain is given with its context. The sample originates from a study of T cell changes during pregnancy in multiple sclerosis. Method: immunoSEQ multiplex PCR; TCRdb's copy keeps in-frame clones and lacks some. Seen here are tens of thousands of clones, about 91% observed once, and the top ten hold approximately 2%. Germline assignment: CDR1 MNHNS and CDR2 SASEGT. The CDR3 has 15 residues. V dropped 3 bases and J dropped 1; count of bases not matched to a gene: 4. Source: CD4+ T cells from peripheral blood mononuclear cells, taken after pregnancy. The source is a female donor in good health, enrolled as a control in a pregnancy study. This sequence joins TRBV6-1 and TRBJ2-5, with 8 bases lining up with TRBD2. The CDR3: CASSDSLAGQETQYF. The CDR3 nucleotides are TGTGCCAGCAGTGACTCTCTAGCGGGCCAAGAGACCCAGTACTTC.